The 28 T cell receptor beta chains listed next were all sequenced from one sample in a study of T cell repertoires in cytomegalovirus infection. MiXCR, run by TCRdb on the reads, gives a single entry per CDR3 protein. Found here are around 340,000 distinct CDR3 sequences, about 29% of them singletons; the top ten hold around 19%. Their antigen targets remain unknown. This specimen consisted of cultured PBMCs, obtained from culture after CMV antigen stimulation. These receptors all come from a human donor in good health (CMV status not recorded). Some clones in this sample may be carry-over from other donors' samples.

This chain joins TRBV7-2 and TRBJ1-6, with a tentative D call TRBD1 (6 bases). The CDR3 has 14 residues. Looked up from germline, CDR1 is SGHTA and CDR2 is FQGNSA. V was clipped by 8 bases and J by 5 bases, with 13 bases between them. The CDR3 loop reads CASVARGNNSPLHF. CDR3 DNA: TGTGCCAGCGTCGCCAGGGGTAATAATTCACCCCTCCACTTT.

This clonotype was observed many times. The V call is TRBV11-3, the J call TRBJ2-1; the D is unclear. Germline CDR1 reads SGHNT; CDR2 reads YENEEA. The length of the CDR3 is 13 residues. V was clipped by 2 bases and J by 6 bases, with 8 bases between them. The CDR3 DNA sequence: TGTGCCAGCAGCTTACTGGGTACCAATGAGCAGTTCTTC. Its translation: CASSLLGTNEQFF. The whole variable domain, filled in from reference TRBV11-3 and TRBJ2-1, reads EAGVVQSPRYKIIEKKQPVAFWCNPISGHNTLYWYLQNLGQGPELLIRYENEEAVDDSQLPKDRFSAERLKGVDSTLKIQPAELGDSAVYLCASSLLGTNEQFFGPGTRLTVL.

V is TRBV7-2 and J is TRBJ2-5, with TRBD2 identical over 13 bases. The germline gives CDR1 SGHTA, CDR2 FQGNSA. The CDR3 extends over 16 amino acids. Losses at the gene ends were 3 bases for V and 5 bases for J; bases not matched to a gene: 6. The CDR3: CASSLGLAGLGETQYF. The CDR3, as DNA: TGTGCCAGCAGCTTGGGACTAGCGGGATTAGGGGAGACCCAGTACTTC. Using reference TRBV7-2 and TRBJ2-5 for the parts outside the CDR3, the full variable domain is GAGVSQSPSNKVTEKGKDVELRCDPISGHTALYWYRQSLGQGLEFLIYFQGNSAPDKSGLPSDRFSAERTGGSVSTLTIQRTQQEDSAVYLCASSLGLAGLGETQYFGPGTRLLVL.

The table lists this clonotype with many counts. The chain links TRBV7-8 to TRBJ1-1; D is undetermined. Trimming took off 1 base at V and 3 bases at J, with 9 bases between the two ends. Germline values: CDR1 SGHVS, CDR2 FQNEAQ. The CDR3 length is 14 residues. The CDR3 spells CASSLVAADTEAFF. The CDR3 DNA is TGTGCCAGCAGCTTAGTTGCAGCGGACACTGAAGCTTTCTTT.

This rearrangement joins TRBV7-9 to TRBJ2-2; D may be TRBD1 or TRBD2 (5 bases each). The V and J ends lost 4 bases and 5 bases respectively, with 5 bases between them. This CDR3 has 12 residues. The germline V gene has CDR1 SEHNR and CDR2 FQNEAQ (reference sequence). CDR3 loop: CASSWGTGELFF. The CDR3 DNA sequence: TGTGCCAGCAGCTGGGGGACCGGGGAGCTGTTTTTT. Full variable domain (remainder filled in from reference TRBV7-9 and TRBJ2-2): DTGVSQNPRHKITKRGQNVTFRCDPISEHNRLYWYRQTLGQGPEFLTYFQNEAQLEKSRLLSDRFSAERPKGSFSTLEIQRTEQGDSAMYLCASSWGTGELFFGEGSRLTVL.

This clonotype was found a few times. The gene calls are TRBV11-2 and TRBJ1-2; D unclear. Trimming cost V 5 bases and J 13 bases, with 11 bases left between them. The CDR3 covers 10 residues. Germline V gives CDR1 SGHAT, CDR2 FQNNGV. The CDR3 region has the DNA TGTGCCAGCAGCGCCGCGACGATCACCTTC. Its translation: CASSAATITF.

The rearrangement joins TRBV4-2 to TRBJ1-1, with D possibly matching TRBD1 (5 bases). The V gene lost 0 bases and the J gene lost 6 bases, with 11 bases spanning the gap. The CDR3 sequence is 14 residues long. In germline, CDR1 is LGHNA, CDR2 YNFKEQ. The CDR3 nucleotides are TGTGCCAGCAGCCAAGATGATGGAGGGGCTGAAGCTTTCTTT. Encoded protein: CASSQDDGGAEAFF.

In this sample, this clonotype turned up many times. The chain recombines TRBV7-8 with TRBJ2-7, with D possibly matching TRBD1 (5 bases). The V end lost 1 base, the J end lost 2 bases, and 12 bases lay between the germline ends. The CDR3 totals 15 residues. Germline V gene data show CDR1 as SGHVS and CDR2 as FQNEAQ. CDR3 residues: CASSLGVGAAYEQYF. CDR3 in DNA: TGTGCCAGCAGCTTAGGGGTAGGGGCCGCCTACGAGCAGTACTTC.

V usage is TRBV11-2 and J usage is TRBJ2-5, with TRBD1 matching 8 bases. Germline CDR1 reads SGHAT; CDR2 reads FQNNGV. This CDR3 region has 16 residues. With 2 bases clipped from V and 2 bases from J, the junction kept 7 bases outside the gene matches. The CDR3 DNA sequence: TGTGCCAGCAGCTTATCCCTCAGGGGGCCACAAGAGACCCAGTACTTC. This sequence encodes CASSLSLRGPQETQYF.

This clonotype came up a few times. The V gene is TRBV7-2, the J gene TRBJ1-4, with D possibly being TRBD1 (5 bases). Between the trimmed V and J ends, which lost 5 bases and 5 bases, there was a span of 21 bases. Germline values: CDR1 SGHTA, CDR2 FQGNSA. CDR3 size: 17 residues. As DNA, the CDR3 is TGTGCCAGCAGCCCCCACCTTTCGACAGATTTGAATGAAAAACTGTTTTTT. This translates into CASSPHLSTDLNEKLFF.

This clonotype was counted many times. J is TRBJ2-5 and V is TRBV12-3 or TRBV12-4; TRBD2 agrees at 10 bases. V dropped 8 bases and J dropped 5; count of bases not matched to a gene: 14. The CDR3 extends over 16 amino acids. Written as DNA, the CDR3 is TGTGCCAGCGTAGGGAATAGCGGGGGGCCAGAGGAGACCCAGTACTTC. Encoded protein: CASVGNSGGPEETQYF.

This clonotype was picked up a small number of times. The gene calls are TRBV4-2 and TRBJ1-4, with D unclear. Germline V lookup: CDR1 LGHNA, CDR2 YNFKEQ. The CDR3 sequence is 13 residues long. V was trimmed by 3 bases and J by 5 bases, leaving 7 bases between them. The chain's CDR3 is CASSHPGNEKLFF. As DNA, the CDR3 is TGTGCCAGCAGCCACCCGGGGAATGAAAAACTGTTTTTT.

CDR3 residues: CASSLTGAGGTEAFF. Written as DNA, the CDR3 is TGTGCCAGCAGTCTCACGGGGGCCGGGGGCACTGAAGCTTTCTTT. J is TRBJ1-1 and V is TRBV28; TRBD1 is a possible D gene (6 bases). Germline-derived CDR1 and CDR2 are MDHEN and SYDVKM. The CDR3 is 15 amino acids. V was clipped by 5 bases and J by 4 bases, with 17 bases between them. Using reference TRBV28 and TRBJ1-1 for the parts outside the CDR3, the full variable domain is DVKVTQSSRYLVKRTGEKVFLECVQDMDHENMFWYRQDPGLGLRLIYFSYDVKMKEKGDIPEGYSVSREKKERFSLILESASTNQTSMYLCASSLTGAGGTEAFFGQGTRLTVV.

For this clonotype: The junction and the germline gene differ at one end; a read error may be behind it. The chain has TRBV4-1 and TRBJ1-1, with D hard to call. This CDR3 is 14 amino acids long. Per germline, CDR1 MGHRA and CDR2 YSYEKL. This chain's CDR3 is CASSQETGISEAFF. Written as DNA, the CDR3 is TGTGCCAGCAGCCAAGAGACGGGGATTTCTGAAGCTTTCTTT.

A few counts support this clonotype. CDR3 nucleotide sequence: TGTGCCAGCCTAACTTCCTTTGGCTACAATGAGCAGTTCTTC. The encoded protein is CASLTSFGYNEQFF. The chain has TRBV7-2 and TRBJ2-1; no definite D call. Germline V gives CDR1 SGHTA, CDR2 FQGNSA. With 8 bases removed from V and 3 bases from J, the gap between germline ends came to 14 bases. This CDR3 has 14 residues.

This clonotype was seen at least ten times. This chain joins TRBV7-2 and TRBJ2-3; weak D call: TRBD2 (5 bases). V dropped 5 bases and J dropped 2 bases, with 11 bases sitting between them. Germline CDR1 reads SGHTA; CDR2 reads FQGNSA. The CDR3 covers 14 residues. CDR3: CASSRTRDTDTQYF. CDR3 nucleotides: TGTGCCAGCAGCCGGACTCGGGACACAGATACGCAGTATTTT.

In its sample, this clonotype was seen many times. The chain couples TRBV12-5 to TRBJ1-1, with D unclear. V lost 5 bases, J lost 1 base, and 14 bases lay in between. CDR3 length: 15 residues. Germline-derived CDR1 and CDR2 are LGHNT and FRNRAP. In DNA, the CDR3 is TGTGCTAGTGGTCAACGGAGTGGAAGGAACACTGAAGCTTTCTTT. Its translation: CASGQRSGRNTEAFF.

The CDR3 sequence is CASKRGKNTEAFF. The CDR3 nucleotides read TGTGCCAGCAAGCGGGGGAAGAACACTGAAGCTTTCTTT. The rearrangement links TRBV7-4 to TRBJ1-1, with D tentatively TRBD1 (5 bases). Between the trimmed V and J ends, which lost 7 bases and 1 base, there was a span of 10 bases. There are 13 residues in the CDR3. Germline values: CDR1 SGHVT, CDR2 SQSDAQ. Combining the CDR3 with reference TRBV7-4 and TRBJ1-1 gives the whole variable domain GAGVSQSPRYKVAKRGRDVALRCDSISGHVTLYWYRQTLGQGSEVLTYSQSDAQRDKSGRPSGRFSAERPERSVSTLKIQRTEQGDSAVYLCASKRGKNTEAFFGQGTRLTVV.

V and J are TRBV27 and TRBJ2-1; D might be TRBD2 (6 bases). V was pared by 2 bases and J by 2 bases, with 10 bases between. Germline CDR1 MNHEY, CDR2 SMNVEV (reference sequence). The length of the CDR3 is 15 residues. The CDR3 loop reads CASSLIRETYNEQFF. For the CDR3, the DNA is TGTGCCAGCAGTTTAATTCGGGAGACCTACAATGAGCAGTTCTTC.

The chain carries TRBV19 and TRBJ1-1, with D hard to call. V gave up 2 bases and J gave up 8 bases, with 15 bases separating them. The germline V gene has CDR1 LNHDA and CDR2 SQIVND (reference sequence). This CDR3 contains 14 residues. DNA for the CDR3: TGTGCCAGTAGTATAAAAAAGAGGGAGGAAGAAGCTTTCTTT. It specifies CASSIKKREEEAFF.

This chain connects TRBV27 to TRBJ2-7; D perhaps matches TRBD1 (6 bases). The CDR3 is made up of 13 amino acids. Germline-derived CDR1 and CDR2 are MNHEY and SMNVEV (reference sequence). V was cut by 7 bases and J by 5 bases, with 15 bases left in between. CDR3 amino acids: CASTWQWGHEQYF. The CDR3 region has the DNA TGTGCCAGCACTTGGCAATGGGGGCACGAGCAGTACTTC.

V usage is TRBV6-6 and J usage is TRBJ2-1; possibly TRBD1 or TRBD2 for D (5 bases each). This CDR3 contains 15 residues. Trimming removed 6 bases at V and 3 bases at J, with 15 bases between. Germline-derived CDR1 and CDR2 are MNHNY and SVGAGI (reference sequence). CDR3 bases: TGTGCCAGCAGGGTCCCGGGGCGGAACTACAATGAGCAGTTCTTC. Translating gives CASRVPGRNYNEQFF.

This clonotype turned up a few times. This chain links TRBV25-1 with TRBJ2-2; maybe TRBD2 (5 bases). Trimming stripped 8 bases from V and 3 bases from J, with 7 bases between. CDR3 length equals 12 residues. CDR1 is MGHDK and CDR2 is SYGVNS in the germline V gene. The CDR3 DNA reads TGTGCCAGCGAGGGTGACACCGGGGAGCTGTTTTTT. Translating it yields CASEGDTGELFF.

This clonotype was observed a few times. V usage is TRBV5-4 and J usage is TRBJ1-2; 10 bases align to TRBD1. Losses at the gene ends were 0 bases for V and 5 bases for J; bases not matched to a gene: 4. Per the germline V gene, CDR1 is SGHNT and CDR2 is YYREEE (reference sequence). The CDR3 consists of 15 residues. CDR3 nucleotides: TGTGCCAGCAGCTTGGATGGACAGGGGGGATATGGCTACACCTTC. Translated: CASSLDGQGGYGYTF.

The chain joins TRBV7-9 to TRBJ2-1; D not resolved. Per the germline V gene, CDR1 is SEHNR and CDR2 is FQNEAQ (reference sequence). The CDR3 covers 14 residues. V was clipped by 2 bases and J by 2 bases, with 7 bases between them. The DNA of the CDR3 is TGTGCCAGCAGCTTAAAACAAGCCTACAATGAGCAGTTCTTC. This codes for CASSLKQAYNEQFF.

The chain employs TRBV6-1 and TRBJ1-1, with TRBD1 matching over 8 bases. J was trimmed by 5 bases and V by 7 bases; bases with no gene match: 15. The CDR3 is 16 amino acids. The germline V gene has CDR1 MNHNS and CDR2 SASEGT. CDR3 nucleotides: TGTGCCAGCACCGCACCTTTGACAGGGGAGGAGACTGAAGCTTTCTTT. Protein: CASTAPLTGEETEAFF.

CDR3 DNA sequence: TGTGCCATCAGTGAATCAGGGGGTAAAGCTTTCTTT. The encoded protein is CAISESGGKAFF. The V gene is TRBV10-3, the J gene TRBJ1-1, with TRBD1 matching over 7 bases. In germline, CDR1 is ENHRY, CDR2 SYGVKD. The CDR3 length is 12 residues. Trimming at V came to 3 bases and at J to 9 bases, leaving 4 bases not matched to a gene.

A few counts support this clonotype. V gene TRBV7-6 combines with J gene TRBJ1-1, with TRBD1 as a possible D gene (5 bases). Germline values: CDR1 SGHVS, CDR2 FNYEAQ. V was trimmed by 0 bases and J by 5 bases, leaving 19 bases between them. The CDR3 has 17 amino acids. The CDR3 loop reads CASSLAARAGPLTEAFF. CDR3 in DNA: TGTGCCAGCAGCTTAGCCGCACGGGCAGGGCCGCTAACTGAAGCTTTCTTT.